The text below deals with one TCR beta chain. Original methodology: Estimation of nucleated cell counts was performed using reference gene primer amplification. Measured with immunoSEQ multiplex PCR; TCRdb has only the in-frame clones, and not every one. V, J and clone size were drawn from that table, and D and trimming were deduced from the DNA. The sample holds under 250,000 clones; 65% to 85% are singletons and the top ten take approximately 4.8%. V was shortened by 1 base and J by 5 bases, with 15 bases between the two germline ends. The CDR3 loop spans 17 amino acids. Germline CDR1 is MNHNS and CDR2 is SASEGT. The data are from a study of blood T cell repertoires in COVID-19. Study context: The United States, Italy and Spain supplied acute and convalescent COVID-19 samples. T cells, B-cell-depleted T cells, or PBMCs supplied cDNA or gDNA.

This receptor was obtained from a man aged 50 or older with active or convalescent COVID-19. The gene calls are TRBV6-1 and TRBJ1-6; no definite D call. The source material was peripheral blood. This CDR3 is CASSEGPPQLDNSPLHF. As DNA, the CDR3 is TGTGCCAGCAGTGAAGGGCCCCCACAGCTCGATAATTCACCCCTCCACTTT.